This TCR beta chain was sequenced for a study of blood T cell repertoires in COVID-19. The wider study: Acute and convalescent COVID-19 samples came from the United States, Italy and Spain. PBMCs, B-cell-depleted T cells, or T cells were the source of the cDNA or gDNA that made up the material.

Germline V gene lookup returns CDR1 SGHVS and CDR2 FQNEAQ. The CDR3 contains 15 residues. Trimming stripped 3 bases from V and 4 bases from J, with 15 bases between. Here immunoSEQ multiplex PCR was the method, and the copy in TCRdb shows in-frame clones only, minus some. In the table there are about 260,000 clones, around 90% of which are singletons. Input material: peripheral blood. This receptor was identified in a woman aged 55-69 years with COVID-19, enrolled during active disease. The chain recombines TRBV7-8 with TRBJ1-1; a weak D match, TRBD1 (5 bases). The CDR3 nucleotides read TGTGCCAGCAGCTTGGTCGCAGGGTGGAGCACTGAAGCTTTCTTT. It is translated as CASSLVAGWSTEAFF.